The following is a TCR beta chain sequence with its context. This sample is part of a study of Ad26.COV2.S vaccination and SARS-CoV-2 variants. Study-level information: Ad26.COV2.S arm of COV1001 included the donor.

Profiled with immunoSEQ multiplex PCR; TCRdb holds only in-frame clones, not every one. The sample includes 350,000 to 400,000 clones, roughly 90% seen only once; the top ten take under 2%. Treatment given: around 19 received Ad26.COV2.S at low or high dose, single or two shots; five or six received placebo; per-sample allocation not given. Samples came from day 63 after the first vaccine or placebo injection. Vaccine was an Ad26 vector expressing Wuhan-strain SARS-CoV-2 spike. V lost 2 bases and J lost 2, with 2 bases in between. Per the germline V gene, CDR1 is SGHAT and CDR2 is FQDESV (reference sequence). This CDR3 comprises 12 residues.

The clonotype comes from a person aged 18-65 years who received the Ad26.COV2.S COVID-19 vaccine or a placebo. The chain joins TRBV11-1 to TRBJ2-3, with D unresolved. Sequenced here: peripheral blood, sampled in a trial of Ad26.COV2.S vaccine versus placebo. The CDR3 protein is CASSLNTDTQYF. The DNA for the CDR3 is TGTGCCAGCAGCTTAAACACAGATACGCAGTATTTT.